One and the same sample provided the 9 T cell receptor beta chains below, sequenced in a study of blood T cells in healthy people across ages. Next came a second PCR, run for about 6 to 12 cycles, which used a sample-barcoded 5' primer along with a J-beta primer mix. TCRdb fed the 5' RACE reads into MiXCR, producing one record per CDR3 protein. Of 1.5 million to 2 million distinct CDR3 sequences in the sample, just under 50% were seen once. The specimen was blood. The receptors were gathered from a woman in her forties in good health.

This clonotype occurred a few times. Here the CDR3 reads CASSPGLAGGPGYEQFF. Here the CDR3 DNA reads TGCGCCAGCAGCCCGGGACTAGCGGGGGGGCCTGGATATGAGCAGTTCTTC. The genes are TRBV5-1 and TRBJ2-1; 16 nucleotides agree with TRBD2. Trimming cost V 4 bases and J 8 bases; bases outside gene matches: 9. Germline CDR1 SGHRS, CDR2 YFSETQ. The CDR3 extends over 17 amino acids.

The chain links TRBV27 to TRBJ1-6, with 8 bases lining up with TRBD1. Germline trimming cut 7 bases from V and 0 bases from J; bases unmatched to any gene: 5. The CDR3 is made up of 16 amino acids. Per the germline V gene, CDR1 is MNHEY and CDR2 is SMNVEV (reference sequence). The CDR3 DNA follows: TGTGCCAGCACCGGACAGGGCAGCTCCTATAATTCACCCCTCCACTTT. This encodes CASTGQGSSYNSPLHF.

This clonotype was detected a few times. The genes are TRBV25-1 and TRBJ2-1; 9 bases align to TRBD2. The CDR3 covers 14 residues. Germline assignment: CDR1 MGHDK and CDR2 SYGVNS. Trimming at V came to 10 bases and at J to 3 bases, leaving 7 bases not matched to a gene. This chain's CDR3 is CATRGGAVYNEQFF. The CDR3 nucleotides read TGTGCCACCCGCGGGGGGGCTGTCTACAATGAGCAGTTCTTC.

This sequence joins TRBV6-2 or TRBV6-3 and TRBJ2-5; 7 positions match TRBD2. V dropped 4 bases and J dropped 1; count of bases not matched to a gene: 6. The CDR3 spans 15 residues. Germline V gene sequence: CDR1 MNHEY, CDR2 SVGEGT. CDR3 nucleotides: TGTGCCAGCAGTTGGCCGTCGGGGGGCCAAGAGACCCAGTACTTC. It translates to CASSWPSGGQETQYF.

A few counts support this clonotype. The chain carries TRBV20-1 and TRBJ2-3, with TRBD2 as a possible D gene (5 bases). The V and J ends lost 5 bases and 2 bases respectively, with 14 bases between them. The CDR3 loop spans 14 amino acids. The germline gives CDR1 DFQATT, CDR2 SNEGSKA (reference sequence). The CDR3: CSASATTLTDTQYF. The CDR3 bases are TGCAGTGCTTCCGCGACTACCCTCACAGATACGCAGTATTTT.

The rearrangement uses TRBV12-3 or TRBV12-4 and TRBJ1-5, with TRBD1 matching over 8 bases. CDR3 size: 15 residues. With V trimmed by 1 base and J by 7 bases, 6 bases remained unmatched. The CDR3 coding sequence is TGTGCCAGCAGTTTAGACGGACAGGGTAACCAGCCCCAGCATTTT. It encodes CASSLDGQGNQPQHF.

The chain couples TRBV9 to TRBJ1-2; possibly TRBD1 for D (6 bases). Per germline, CDR1 SGDLS and CDR2 YYNGEE. Trimming removed 0 bases at V and 7 bases at J, with 10 bases between. The CDR3 covers 13 residues. CDR3 residues: CASSVEGGSGYTF. The CDR3 nucleotides are TGTGCCAGCAGCGTAGAGGGGGGTAGTGGCTACACCTTC.

The J gene is TRBJ2-1, the V gene TRBV25-1, with TRBD1 identical over 8 bases. Germline-derived CDR1 and CDR2 are MGHDK and SYGVNS. This CDR3 is built from 16 residues. J lost 7 bases, V lost 2 bases, and 10 bases had no gene match. This chain's CDR3 is CASSETGTGAKNEQFF. The CDR3 coding sequence is TGTGCCAGCAGTGAAACGGGGACAGGAGCTAAGAATGAGCAGTTCTTC.

The chain has TRBV7-3 and TRBJ1-1; no definite D call. The V gene lost 5 bases and the J gene lost 1 base, with 14 bases spanning the gap. The CDR3 is made up of 15 amino acids. Germline V gene data show CDR1 as SGHTA and CDR2 as FQGTGA. The CDR3 protein is CASSLLRGTNTEAFF. CDR3 nucleotide sequence: TGTGCCAGCAGCCTCCTACGGGGAACGAACACTGAAGCTTTCTTT.